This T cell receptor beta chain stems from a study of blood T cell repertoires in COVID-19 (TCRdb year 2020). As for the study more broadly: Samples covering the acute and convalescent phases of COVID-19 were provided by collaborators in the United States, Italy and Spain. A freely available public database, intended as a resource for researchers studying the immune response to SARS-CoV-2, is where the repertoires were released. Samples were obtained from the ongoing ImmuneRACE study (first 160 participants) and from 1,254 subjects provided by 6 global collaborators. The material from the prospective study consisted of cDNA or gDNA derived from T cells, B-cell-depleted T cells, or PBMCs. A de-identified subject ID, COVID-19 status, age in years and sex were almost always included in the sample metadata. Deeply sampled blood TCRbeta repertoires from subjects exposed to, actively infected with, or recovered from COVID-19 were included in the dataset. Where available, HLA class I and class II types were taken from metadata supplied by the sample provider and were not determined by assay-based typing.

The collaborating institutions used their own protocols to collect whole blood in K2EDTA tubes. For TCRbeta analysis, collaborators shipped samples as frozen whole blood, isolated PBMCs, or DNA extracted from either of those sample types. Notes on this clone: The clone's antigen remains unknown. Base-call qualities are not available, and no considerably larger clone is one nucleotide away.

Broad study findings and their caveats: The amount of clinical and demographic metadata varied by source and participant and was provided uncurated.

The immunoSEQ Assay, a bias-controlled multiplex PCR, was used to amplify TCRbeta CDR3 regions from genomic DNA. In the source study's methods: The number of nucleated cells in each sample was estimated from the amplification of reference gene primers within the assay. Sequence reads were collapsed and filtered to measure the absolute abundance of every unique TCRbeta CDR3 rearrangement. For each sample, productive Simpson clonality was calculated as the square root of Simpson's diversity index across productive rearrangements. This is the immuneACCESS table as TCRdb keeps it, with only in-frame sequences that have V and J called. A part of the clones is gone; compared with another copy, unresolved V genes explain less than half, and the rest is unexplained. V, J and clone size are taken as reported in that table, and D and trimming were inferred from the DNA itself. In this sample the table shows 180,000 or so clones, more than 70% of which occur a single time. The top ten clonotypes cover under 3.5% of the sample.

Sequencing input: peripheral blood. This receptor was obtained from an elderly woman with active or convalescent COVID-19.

CDR3 sequence: CASSLVQGPSEQYF. Read as DNA, the sequence is TGCGCCAGCAGCTTGGTACAGGGTCCCTCCGAGCAGTACTTC. The V and J genes are TRBV5-1 and TRBJ2-7, with a tentative D gene TRBD1 over 6 matching bases. Spanning cysteine to phenylalanine, the CDR3 consists of 14 amino acids. CDR3 DNA only is kept here, 42 bases in frame from base 1. According to the germline V gene, CDR1 reads SGHRS and CDR2 reads YFSETQ. V loses 0 bases, J loses 6 bases, and the germline ends lie 13 bases apart.